Presented here are 15 T cell receptor beta chains from one specimen sequenced in a study of response to subunit inactivated influenza vaccine. TCRdb reanalysed the RT-PCR reads using MiXCR and keeps one entry per CDR3 protein. Among about 500,000 distinct CDR3 sequences listed, roughly 7.6% were seen once. Sample: PBMCs from blood, taken less than 30 months after vaccination. All receptors derive from a man in his fifties or sixties who received an inactivated influenza vaccine.

In its sample, this clonotype was seen a few times. CDR3 loop: CASSLGRGSMGEQYF. DNA of the CDR3: TGTGCCAGCAGCTTAGGCCGCGGCTCTATGGGCGAGCAGTACTTC. The chain has TRBV11-3 and TRBJ2-7; D not resolved. V dropped 1 base and J dropped 6 bases, with 16 bases sitting between them. From germline, CDR1 is SGHNT and CDR2 YENEEA. The CDR3 length is 15 residues. The full variable domain, its missing parts supplied by reference TRBV11-3 and TRBJ2-7, is EAGVVQSPRYKIIEKKQPVAFWCNPISGHNTLYWYLQNLGQGPELLIRYENEEAVDDSQLPKDRFSAERLKGVDSTLKIQPAELGDSAVYLCASSLGRGSMGEQYFGPGTRLTVT.

The chain has TRBV20-1 and TRBJ1-1, with a possible D match to TRBD1 (6 bases). Germline V lookup: CDR1 DFQATT, CDR2 SNEGSKA (reference sequence). This CDR3 has 11 residues. Trimming pared 5 bases from V and 12 bases from J, leaving 16 bases between. CDR3 in amino acids: CSAPLVQGTFF. The CDR3 DNA is TGCAGTGCTCCCCTAGTCCAGGGGACTTTCTTT.

There are a few counts of this clonotype. The chain recombines TRBV6-5 with TRBJ1-4, with D possibly TRBD1 on 6 matching bases. CDR3 size: 15 residues. The germline CDR1 and CDR2 sequences are MNHEY and SVGAGI. V was trimmed by 2 bases and J by 7 bases, leaving 14 bases between them. The CDR3 loop reads CASSYGAGVSEKLFF. CDR3 DNA: TGTGCCAGCAGTTACGGGGCAGGGGTCTCTGAAAAACTGTTTTTT.

This clonotype was counted only a few times. The chain couples TRBV5-1 to TRBJ1-2; possible D gene TRBD1, 6 bases. V lost 2 bases and J lost 6, with 8 bases in between. CDR1 is SGHRS and CDR2 is YFSETQ in the germline V gene. This CDR3 has 12 amino acids. Written as DNA, the CDR3 is TGCGCCAGCAGCTTCGACAGGAATGGCTACACCTTC. Residues: CASSFDRNGYTF.

This clonotype was seen at least ten times. The J gene is TRBJ1-5, the V gene TRBV25-1; a possible D gene is TRBD1 (6 bases). The CDR3 extends over 19 amino acids. The ends were cut back, 0 bases at V and 1 base at J, with 19 bases in the middle. CDR1 and CDR2 from the germline V gene are MGHDK and SYGVNS. CDR3 amino acids: CASSEYVWGGRKSNQPQHF. The CDR3, as DNA: TGTGCCAGCAGTGAATATGTTTGGGGGGGCAGGAAAAGCAATCAGCCCCAGCATTTT.

CDR3 nucleotide sequence: TGTGCCAGCAGTGCCGCTGCGGGGGGGCCAGATACGCAGTATTTT. This codes for CASSAAAGGPDTQYF. The chain carries TRBV6-1 and TRBJ2-3; TRBD2 aligns across 9 bases. The CDR3 covers 15 residues. The J segment lost 4 bases and the V segment lost 4 bases, leaving 6 bases of the junction unmatched. CDR1 is MNHNS, CDR2 SASEGT, per germline.

This clonotype came up many times. The chain employs TRBV7-9 and TRBJ2-1; D ambiguous. Germline loops: CDR1 SEHNR, CDR2 FQNEAQ (reference sequence). The V end lost 5 bases, the J end lost 5 bases, and 4 bases lay between the germline ends. This CDR3 contains 11 residues. CDR3 bases: TGTGCCAGCAGCCGGAACAATGAGCAGTTCTTC. Amino acid sequence: CASSRNNEQFF. Using reference TRBV7-9 and TRBJ2-1 for the parts outside the CDR3, the full variable domain is DTGVSQNPRHKITKRGQNVTFRCDPISEHNRLYWYRQTLGQGPEFLTYFQNEAQLEKSRLLSDRFSAERPKGSFSTLEIQRTEQGDSAMYLCASSRNNEQFFGPGTRLTVL.

This clonotype was counted a few times. The CDR3: CASSLVPGGGVGDTQYF. CDR3 nucleotides: TGTGCCAGCAGCTTAGTGCCTGGCGGGGGGGTGGGAGATACGCAGTATTTT. The chain links TRBV11-2 to TRBJ2-3; 9 nucleotides line up with TRBD2. J was trimmed by 5 bases and V by 1 base; bases with no gene match: 10. Germline CDR1 is SGHAT and CDR2 is FQNNGV. The CDR3 consists of 17 residues.

This clonotype was detected ten times or more. The V gene is TRBV18, the J gene TRBJ1-3; D not certain. Trimming took off 3 bases at V and 9 bases at J, with 9 bases between the two ends. Germline assignment: CDR1 KGHSH and CDR2 LQKENI. This CDR3 spans 12 amino acids. In DNA, the CDR3 is TGTGCCAGCTCACCGGAAGGGATCACCATATATTTT. This codes for CASSPEGITIYF. Full variable domain (outside the CDR3, taken from reference TRBV18 and TRBJ1-3): NAGVMQNPRHLVRRRGQEARLRCSPMKGHSHVYWYRQLPEEGLKFMVYLQKENIIDESGMPKERFSAEFPKEGPSILRIQQVVRGDSAAYFCASSPEGITIYFGEGSWLTVV.

This clonotype was found many times. The CDR3 nucleotides read TGTGCCATCAGTGAAGGGACGAAACAAGAGACCCAGTACTTC. It codes for CAISEGTKQETQYF. The V and J genes are TRBV10-3 and TRBJ2-5; D could derive from TRBD1 or TRBD2 (5 bases each). The CDR3 totals 14 residues. Germline values: CDR1 ENHRY, CDR2 SYGVKD. V was trimmed by 3 bases and J by 2 bases, leaving 10 bases between them.

The chain couples TRBV20-1 to TRBJ2-1, with 8 bases lining up with TRBD2. V shed 1 base and J 4 bases; nucleotides not matched to a gene: 3. This CDR3 comprises 14 residues. Germline lookup yields CDR1 DFQATT and CDR2 SNEGSKA (reference sequence). The CDR3 loop reads CSARGREAYNEQFF. CDR3 bases: TGCAGTGCTAGAGGGCGGGAGGCTTACAATGAGCAGTTCTTC.

This clonotype was seen a handful of times. The chain joins TRBV6-2 or TRBV6-3 to TRBJ1-5, with 10 bases matching TRBD1. The ends lost 6 bases at V and 6 bases at J; junction bases unmatched: 8. Per the germline V gene, CDR1 is MNHEY and CDR2 is SVGEGT. The CDR3 has 15 amino acids. The DNA of the CDR3 is TGTGCCAGCAGGACAGGGGGCGAGTGGATTCAGCCCCAGCATTTT. It is translated as CASRTGGEWIQPQHF.

This clonotype was detected a few times. The CDR3 loop reads CATSGQLHEQETQYF. The CDR3 coding sequence is TGTGCCACCAGCGGACAGCTTCATGAACAAGAGACCCAGTACTTC. J is TRBJ2-5 and V is TRBV15, with D perhaps matching TRBD1 (6 bases). Germline V gene lookup returns CDR1 LNHNV and CDR2 YYDKDF (reference sequence). The ends were cut back, 5 bases at V and 2 bases at J, with 15 bases in the middle. This CDR3 is built from 15 residues.

This clonotype was observed a few times. V gene TRBV7-9 combines with J gene TRBJ2-7, with D possibly TRBD1 on 5 matching bases. The germline CDR1 and CDR2 sequences are SEHNR and FQNEAQ (reference sequence). V lost 7 bases, J lost 0 bases, and 10 bases lay in between. The CDR3 loop spans 13 amino acids. DNA for the CDR3: TGTGCCAGCAACGTGGACACCTCCTACGAGCAGTACTTC. Translation: CASNVDTSYEQYF.

This clonotype was found a few times. The chain uses TRBV20-1 and TRBJ1-5; unclear D gene. This CDR3 comprises 13 residues. Per germline, CDR1 DFQATT and CDR2 SNEGSKA (reference sequence). The V and J ends lost 3 bases and 3 bases respectively, with 9 bases between them. The CDR3, as DNA: TGCAGTGCTAGTCAACGGGCCAATCAGCCCCAGCATTTT. Residues: CSASQRANQPQHF.